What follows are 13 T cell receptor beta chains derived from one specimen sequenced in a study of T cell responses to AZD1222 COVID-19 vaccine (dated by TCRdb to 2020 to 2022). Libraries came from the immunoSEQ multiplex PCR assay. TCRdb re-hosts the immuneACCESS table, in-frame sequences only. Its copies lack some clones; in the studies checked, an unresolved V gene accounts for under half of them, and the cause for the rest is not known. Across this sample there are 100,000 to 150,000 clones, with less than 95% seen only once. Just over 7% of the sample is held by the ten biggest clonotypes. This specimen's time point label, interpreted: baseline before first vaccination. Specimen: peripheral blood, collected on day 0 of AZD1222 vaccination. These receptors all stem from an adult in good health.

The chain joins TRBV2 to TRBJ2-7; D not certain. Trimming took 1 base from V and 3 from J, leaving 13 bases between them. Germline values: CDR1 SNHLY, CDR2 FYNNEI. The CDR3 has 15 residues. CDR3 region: CASSEDLAESYEQYF. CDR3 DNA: TGTGCCAGCAGTGAAGATCTCGCGGAAAGCTACGAGCAGTACTTC.

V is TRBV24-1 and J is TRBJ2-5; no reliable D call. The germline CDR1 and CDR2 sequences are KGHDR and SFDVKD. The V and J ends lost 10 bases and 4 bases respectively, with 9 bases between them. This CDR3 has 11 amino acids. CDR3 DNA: TGTGCCACTGGGTGGGGAGAGACCCAGTACTTC. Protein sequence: CATGWGETQYF.

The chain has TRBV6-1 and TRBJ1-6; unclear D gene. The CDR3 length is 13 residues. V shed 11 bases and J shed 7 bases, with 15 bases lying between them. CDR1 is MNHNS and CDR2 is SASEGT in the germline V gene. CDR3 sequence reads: CAATGPLNSPLHF. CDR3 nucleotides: TGTGCCGCTACCGGGCCCTTAAATTCACCCCTCCACTTT.

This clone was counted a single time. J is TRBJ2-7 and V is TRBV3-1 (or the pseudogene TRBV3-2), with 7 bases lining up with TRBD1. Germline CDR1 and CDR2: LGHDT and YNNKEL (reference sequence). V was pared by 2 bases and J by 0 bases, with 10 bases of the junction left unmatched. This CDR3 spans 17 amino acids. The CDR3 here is CASSQPWDRNNSYEQYF. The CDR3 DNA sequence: TGTGCCAGCAGCCAACCTTGGGACAGAAACAACTCCTACGAGCAGTACTTC.

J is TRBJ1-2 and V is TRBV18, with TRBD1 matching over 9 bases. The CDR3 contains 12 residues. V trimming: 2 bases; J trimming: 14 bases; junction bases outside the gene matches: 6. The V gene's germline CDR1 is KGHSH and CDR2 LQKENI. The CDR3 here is CASSPANRGQTF. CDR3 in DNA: TGTGCCAGCTCACCAGCGAACAGGGGGCAGACCTTC.

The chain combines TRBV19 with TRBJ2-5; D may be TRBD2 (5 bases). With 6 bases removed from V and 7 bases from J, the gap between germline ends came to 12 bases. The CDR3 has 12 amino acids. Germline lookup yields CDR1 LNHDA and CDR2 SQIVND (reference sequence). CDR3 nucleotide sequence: TGTGCCAGTAGCGGGATCGGCGGGACCCAGTACTTC. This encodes CASSGIGGTQYF.

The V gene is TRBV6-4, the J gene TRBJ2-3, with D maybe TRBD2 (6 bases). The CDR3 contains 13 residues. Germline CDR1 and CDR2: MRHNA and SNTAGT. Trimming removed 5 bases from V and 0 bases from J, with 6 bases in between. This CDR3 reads CASSSGSTDTQYF. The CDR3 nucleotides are TGTGCCAGCAGTAGCGGGAGCACAGATACGCAGTATTTT.

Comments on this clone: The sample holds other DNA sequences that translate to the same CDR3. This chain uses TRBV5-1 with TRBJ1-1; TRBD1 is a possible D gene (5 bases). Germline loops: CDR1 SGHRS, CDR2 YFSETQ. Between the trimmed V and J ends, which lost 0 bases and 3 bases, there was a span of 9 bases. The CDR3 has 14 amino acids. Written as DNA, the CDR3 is TGCGCCAGCAGCTTGGCTGGGGGATACACTGAAGCTTTCTTT. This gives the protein CASSLAGGYTEAFF.

The CDR3 loop reads CATSEGQIAGELFF. In DNA form, the CDR3 reads TGTGCCACCAGTGAAGGACAAATCGCCGGGGAGCTGTTTTTT. The chain combines TRBV24-1 with TRBJ2-2; D is possibly TRBD1 (5 bases). V was pared by 4 bases and J by 6 bases, with 11 bases between. The germline V gene encodes CDR1 KGHDR and CDR2 SFDVKD. The CDR3 loop spans 14 amino acids.

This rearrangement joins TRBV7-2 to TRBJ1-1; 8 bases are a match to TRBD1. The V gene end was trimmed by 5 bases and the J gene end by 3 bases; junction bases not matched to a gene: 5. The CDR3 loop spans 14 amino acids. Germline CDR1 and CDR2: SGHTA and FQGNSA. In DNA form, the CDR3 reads TGTGCCAGCAGCGCCCGGACAGGGTACACTGAAGCTTTCTTT. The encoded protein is CASSARTGYTEAFF.

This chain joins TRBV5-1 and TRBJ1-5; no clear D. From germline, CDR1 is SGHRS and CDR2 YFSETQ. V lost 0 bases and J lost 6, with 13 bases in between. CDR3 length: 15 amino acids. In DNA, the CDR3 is TGCGCCAGCAGCTTGGTCCCGGGTTCGAGTCAGCCCCAGCATTTT. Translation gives CASSLVPGSSQPQHF. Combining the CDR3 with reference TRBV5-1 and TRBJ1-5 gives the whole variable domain KAGVTQTPRYLIKTRGQQVTLSCSPISGHRSVSWYQQTPGQGLQFLFEYFSETQRNKGNFPGRFSGRQFSNSRSEMNVSTLELGDSALYLCASSLVPGSSQPQHFGDGTRLSIL.

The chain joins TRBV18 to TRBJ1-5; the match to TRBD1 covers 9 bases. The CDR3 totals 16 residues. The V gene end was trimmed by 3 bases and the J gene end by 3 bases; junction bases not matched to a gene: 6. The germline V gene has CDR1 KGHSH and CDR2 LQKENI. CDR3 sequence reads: CASSPMDRGDNQPQHF. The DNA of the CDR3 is TGTGCCAGCTCACCCATGGACAGGGGAGACAATCAGCCCCAGCATTTT.

The chain's CDR3 is CASSEDRSTDTQYF. For the CDR3, the DNA is TGTGCCAGCAGCGAAGACAGGAGCACAGATACGCAGTATTTT. J is TRBJ2-3 and V is TRBV11-3; D is perhaps TRBD1 (6 bases). The CDR3 runs 14 residues. The germline V gene has CDR1 SGHNT and CDR2 YENEEA. The ends were cut back, 5 bases at V and 0 bases at J, with 9 bases in the middle. Looking up the rest from reference TRBV11-3 and TRBJ2-3 gives the full variable domain: EAGVVQSPRYKIIEKKQPVAFWCNPISGHNTLYWYLQNLGQGPELLIRYENEEAVDDSQLPKDRFSAERLKGVDSTLKIQPAELGDSAVYLCASSEDRSTDTQYFGPGTRLTVL.